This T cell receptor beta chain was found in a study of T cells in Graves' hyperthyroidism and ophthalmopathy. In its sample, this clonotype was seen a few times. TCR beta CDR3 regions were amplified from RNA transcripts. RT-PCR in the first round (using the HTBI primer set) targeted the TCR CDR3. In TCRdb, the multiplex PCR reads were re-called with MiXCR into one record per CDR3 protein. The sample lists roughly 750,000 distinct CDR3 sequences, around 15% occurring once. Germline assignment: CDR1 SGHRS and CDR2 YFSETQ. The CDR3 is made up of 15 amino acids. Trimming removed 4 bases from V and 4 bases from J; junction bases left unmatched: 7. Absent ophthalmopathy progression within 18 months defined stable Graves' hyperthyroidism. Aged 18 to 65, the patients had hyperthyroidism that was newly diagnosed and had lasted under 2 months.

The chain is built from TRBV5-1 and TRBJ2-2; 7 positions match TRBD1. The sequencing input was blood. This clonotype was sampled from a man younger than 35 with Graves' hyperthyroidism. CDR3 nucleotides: TGCGCCAGCAGCCCGGGACAGATAACCACCGGGGAGCTGTTTTTT. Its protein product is CASSPGQITTGELFF.